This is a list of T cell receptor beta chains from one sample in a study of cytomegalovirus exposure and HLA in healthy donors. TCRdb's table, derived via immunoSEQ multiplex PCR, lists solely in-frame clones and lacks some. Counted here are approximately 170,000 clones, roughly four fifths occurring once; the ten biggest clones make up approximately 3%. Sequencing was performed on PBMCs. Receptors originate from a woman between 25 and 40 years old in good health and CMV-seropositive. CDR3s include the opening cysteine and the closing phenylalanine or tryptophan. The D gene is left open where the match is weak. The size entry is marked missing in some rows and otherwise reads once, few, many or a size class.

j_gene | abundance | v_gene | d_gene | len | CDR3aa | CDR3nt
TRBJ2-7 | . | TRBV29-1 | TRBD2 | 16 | CSVETSGSKAFGEQYF | TGCAGCGTTGAAACTAGCGGGAGCAAGGCCTTCGGGGAGCAGTACTTC
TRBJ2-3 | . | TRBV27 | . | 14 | CASSLFPSTDTQYF | TGTGCCAGCAGTTTATTCCCTAGCACAGATACGCAGTATTTT
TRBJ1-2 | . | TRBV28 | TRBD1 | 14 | CASSVPQGIYGYTF | TGTGCCAGCAGCGTACCACAGGGGATCTATGGCTACACCTTC
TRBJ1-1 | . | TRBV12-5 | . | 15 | CASGSADSGNTEAFF | TGTGCTAGTGGTTCCGCGGACAGTGGGAACACTGAAGCTTTCTTT
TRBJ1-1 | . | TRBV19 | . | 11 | CASSSGTKAFF | TGTGCCAGTAGCTCCGGGACAAAAGCTTTCTTT
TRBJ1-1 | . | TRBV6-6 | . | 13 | CASSRDTNTEAFF | TGTGCCAGCAGCAGGGACACGAACACTGAAGCTTTCTTT
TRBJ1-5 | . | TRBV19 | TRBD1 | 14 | CASSPGQPNQPQHF | TGTGCCAGTAGTCCGGGACAGCCTAATCAGCCCCAGCATTTT
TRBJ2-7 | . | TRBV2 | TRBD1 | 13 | CASTMGQGYEQYF | TGTGCCAGCACCATGGGACAGGGGTACGAGCAGTACTTC
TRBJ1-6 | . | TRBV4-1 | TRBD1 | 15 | CASSQPGQSNSPLHF | TGCGCCAGCAGCCAGCCGGGACAGAGTAATTCACCCCTCCACTTT
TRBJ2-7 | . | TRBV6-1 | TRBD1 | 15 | CASSVKPGQNYEQYF | TGTGCCAGCAGTGTCAAACCGGGACAGAACTACGAGCAGTACTTC
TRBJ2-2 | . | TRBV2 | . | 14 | CASSAGANTGELFF | TGTGCCAGCAGTGCGGGGGCGAACACCGGGGAGCTGTTTTTT
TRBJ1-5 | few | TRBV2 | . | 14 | CASSGQRGNQPQHF | TGTGCCAGCAGCGGACAAAGAGGCAATCAGCCCCAGCATTTT
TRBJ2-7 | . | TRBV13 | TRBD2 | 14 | CASSLRGRRREQYF | TGTGCCAGCAGCTTACGCGGGAGACGGCGCGAGCAGTACTTC
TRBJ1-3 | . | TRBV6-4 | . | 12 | CASMDSGHTIYF | TGTGCCAGCATGGATAGCGGTCACACCATATATTTT
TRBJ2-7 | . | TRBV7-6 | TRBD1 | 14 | CASSLGDSSYEQYF | TGTGCCAGCAGCTTAGGGGACAGCTCCTACGAGCAGTACTTC
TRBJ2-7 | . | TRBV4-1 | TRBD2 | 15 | CASSQLAAPSYEQYF | TGCGCCAGCAGCCAACTAGCGGCCCCCTCCTACGAGCAGTACTTC
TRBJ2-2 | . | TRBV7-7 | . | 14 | CASSLAEGTGELFF | TGTGCTAGCAGCTTAGCCGAGGGAACCGGGGAGCTGTTTTTT
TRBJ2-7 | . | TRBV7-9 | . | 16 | CASSPPGSSSSYEQYF | TGTGCCAGCAGCCCCCCCGGGAGCTCAAGCTCCTACGAGCAGTACTTC
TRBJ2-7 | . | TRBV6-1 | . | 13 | CASSAGHYYEQYF | TGTGCCAGCAGTGCGGGACATTACTACGAGCAGTACTTC
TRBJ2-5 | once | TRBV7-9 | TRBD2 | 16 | CASSIGLAGGLETQYF | TGTGCCAGCAGCATTGGACTAGCGGGAGGGTTGGAGACCCAGTACTTC
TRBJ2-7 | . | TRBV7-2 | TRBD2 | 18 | CASSARPPRGGRSYEQYF | TGTGCCAGCAGCGCGAGACCCCCCCGCGGCGGGAGGTCCTACGAGCAGTACTTC
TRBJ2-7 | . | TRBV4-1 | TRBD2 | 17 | CASSQDRPSGASYEQYF | TGCGCCAGCAGCCAAGATAGGCCTAGCGGAGCTTCCTACGAGCAGTACTTC
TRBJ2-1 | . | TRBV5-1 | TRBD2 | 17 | CASSWGSSGSSYNEQFF | TGCGCCAGCAGCTGGGGTTCTAGCGGAAGCTCCTACAATGAGCAGTTCTTC
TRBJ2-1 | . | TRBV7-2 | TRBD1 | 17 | CASSLIVLGTENNEQFF | TGTGCCAGCAGCTTAATAGTTCTGGGGACAGAGAACAATGAGCAGTTCTTC
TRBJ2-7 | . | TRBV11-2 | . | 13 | CASSLDLLYEQYF | TGTGCCAGCAGCTTAGACCTCCTCTACGAGCAGTACTTC
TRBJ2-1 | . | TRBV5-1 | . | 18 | CASRTGILSLKTYNEQFF | TGCGCCAGCAGGACGGGAATTCTGTCTCTTAAGACGTACAATGAGCAGTTCTTC
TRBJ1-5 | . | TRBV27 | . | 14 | CASSLVGVNQPQHF | TGTGCCAGCAGTTTGGTAGGGGTCAATCAGCCCCAGCATTTT
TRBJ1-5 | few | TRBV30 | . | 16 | CAWTLLGGTLNQPQHF | TGTGCCTGGACCCTGTTGGGGGGGACATTGAATCAGCCCCAGCATTTT
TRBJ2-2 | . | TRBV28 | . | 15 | CASSPGGTQAGELFF | TGTGCCAGCAGTCCAGGGGGGACCCAAGCCGGGGAGCTGTTTTTT
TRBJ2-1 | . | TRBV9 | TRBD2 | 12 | CASSVPTSGRVF | TGTGCCAGCAGCGTACCGACTAGCGGGAGGGTCTTC
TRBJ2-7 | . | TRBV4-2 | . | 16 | CASSHPTGTAPYEQYF | TGTGCCAGCAGCCACCCGACAGGGACTGCCCCCTACGAGCAGTACTTC
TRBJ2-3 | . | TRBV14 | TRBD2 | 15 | CASSQLAGLTDTQYF | TGTGCCAGCAGCCAGCTAGCGGGGCTCACAGATACGCAGTATTTT
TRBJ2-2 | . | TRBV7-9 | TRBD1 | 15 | CASSSGQGYTGELFF | TGTGCCAGCAGCTCGGGACAGGGGTACACCGGGGAGCTGTTTTTT
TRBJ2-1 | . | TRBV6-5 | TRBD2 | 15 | CASSYEREAYNEQFF | TGTGCCAGCAGTTACGAGCGGGAGGCCTACAATGAGCAGTTCTTC
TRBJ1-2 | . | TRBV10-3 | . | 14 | CAISFDYMRRGYTF | TGTGCCATCAGTTTTGATTACATGAGGCGAGGCTACACCTTC
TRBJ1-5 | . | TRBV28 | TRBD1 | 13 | CASITGGGQPQHF | TGTGCCAGCATTACAGGGGGGGGTCAGCCCCAGCATTTT
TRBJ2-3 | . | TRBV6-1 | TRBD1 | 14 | CASRGTGETDTQYF | TGTGCCAGCAGAGGGACAGGGGAGACAGATACGCAGTATTTT
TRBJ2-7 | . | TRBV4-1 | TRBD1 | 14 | CASSQGQGTYEQYF | TGCGCCAGCAGCCAAGGACAGGGGACCTACGAGCAGTACTTC
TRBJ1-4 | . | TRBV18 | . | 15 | CASSQWSATNEKLFF | TGTGCCAGCTCACAATGGTCAGCAACTAATGAAAAACTGTTTTTT
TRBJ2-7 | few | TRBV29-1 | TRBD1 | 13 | CSVLRQGGYEQYF | TGCAGCGTCCTCCGACAGGGGGGCTACGAGCAGTACTTC
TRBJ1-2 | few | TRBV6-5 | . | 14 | CASSYTLGAHGYTF | TGTGCCAGCAGTTACACCTTAGGGGCTCATGGCTACACCTTC
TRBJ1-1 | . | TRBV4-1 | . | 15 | CASSQHPTGLGEAFF | TGCGCCAGCAGCCAACATCCCACAGGGTTGGGTGAAGCTTTCTTT